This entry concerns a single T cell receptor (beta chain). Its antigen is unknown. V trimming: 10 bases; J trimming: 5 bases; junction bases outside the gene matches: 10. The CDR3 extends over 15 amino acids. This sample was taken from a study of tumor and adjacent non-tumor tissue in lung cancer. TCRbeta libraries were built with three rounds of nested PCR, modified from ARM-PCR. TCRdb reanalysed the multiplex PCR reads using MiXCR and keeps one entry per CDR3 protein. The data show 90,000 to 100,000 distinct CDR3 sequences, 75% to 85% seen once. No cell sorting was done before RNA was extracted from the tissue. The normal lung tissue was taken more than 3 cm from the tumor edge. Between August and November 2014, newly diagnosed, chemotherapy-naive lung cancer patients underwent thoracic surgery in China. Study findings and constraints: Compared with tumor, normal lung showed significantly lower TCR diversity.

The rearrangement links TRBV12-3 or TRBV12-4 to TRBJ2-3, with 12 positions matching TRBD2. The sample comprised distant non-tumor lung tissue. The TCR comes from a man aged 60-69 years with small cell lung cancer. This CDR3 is CANRQTSGSKDTQYF. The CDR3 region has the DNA TGTGCCAACAGACAGACTAGCGGGAGTAAAGATACGCAGTATTTT.